Reported below is one T cell receptor beta chain. RNA transcripts served as the template for amplifying TCR beta CDR3 regions. First-round RT-PCR with HTBI primers amplified the TCR CDR3 region. MiXCR, applied by TCRdb to the multiplex PCR reads, yields one record per CDR3 protein. The sample carries hundreds of thousands of distinct CDR3 sequences, roughly 37% recorded once. CDR1 and CDR2 (germline): SNHLY, FYNNEI. This CDR3 spans 14 amino acids. This specimen comes from a study of T cells in Graves' hyperthyroidism and ophthalmopathy. This receptor was identified in a man aged 18 to 30 with Graves' hyperthyroidism. Material: blood. The rearrangement uses TRBV2 and TRBJ2-7, with TRBD2 identical over 8 bases. The J call may be wrong; the DNA end is better matched by TRBJ2-1. The DNA for the CDR3 is TGTGCCAGCCGATCCGGTACTAGCGGTAGTGAGCAGTTCTTC. Protein sequence: CASRSGTSGSEQFF.